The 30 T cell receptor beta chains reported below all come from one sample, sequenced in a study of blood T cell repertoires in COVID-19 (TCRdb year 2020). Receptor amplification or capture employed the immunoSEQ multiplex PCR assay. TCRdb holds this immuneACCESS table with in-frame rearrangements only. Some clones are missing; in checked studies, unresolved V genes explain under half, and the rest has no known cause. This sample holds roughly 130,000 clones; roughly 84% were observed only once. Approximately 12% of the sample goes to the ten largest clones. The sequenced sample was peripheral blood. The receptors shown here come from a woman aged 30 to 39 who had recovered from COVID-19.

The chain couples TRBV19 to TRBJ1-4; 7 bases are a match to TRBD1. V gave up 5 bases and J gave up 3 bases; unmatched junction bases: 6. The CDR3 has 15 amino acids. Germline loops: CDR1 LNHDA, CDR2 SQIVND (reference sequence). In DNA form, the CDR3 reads TGTGCCAGTAGTCGACTCGGGACAGCTAATGAAAAACTGTTTTTT. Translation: CASSRLGTANEKLFF.

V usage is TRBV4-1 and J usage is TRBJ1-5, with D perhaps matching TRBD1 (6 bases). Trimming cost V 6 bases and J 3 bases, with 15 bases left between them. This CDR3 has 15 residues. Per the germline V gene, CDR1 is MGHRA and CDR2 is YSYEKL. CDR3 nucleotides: TGCGCCAGCAGGCTAGCCCAGGGGATCAATCAGCCCCAGCATTTT. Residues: CASRLAQGINQPQHF.

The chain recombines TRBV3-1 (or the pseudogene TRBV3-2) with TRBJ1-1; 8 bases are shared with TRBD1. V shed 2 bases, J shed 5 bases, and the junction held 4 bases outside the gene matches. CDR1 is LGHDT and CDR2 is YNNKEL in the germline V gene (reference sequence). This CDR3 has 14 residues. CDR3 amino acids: CASSQMQGATEAFF. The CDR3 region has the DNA TGTGCCAGCAGCCAAATGCAGGGGGCAACTGAAGCTTTCTTT.

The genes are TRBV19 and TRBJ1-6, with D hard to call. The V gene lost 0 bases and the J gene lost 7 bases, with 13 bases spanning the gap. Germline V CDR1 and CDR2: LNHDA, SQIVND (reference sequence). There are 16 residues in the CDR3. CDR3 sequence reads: CASSIESSGSNSPLHF. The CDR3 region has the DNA TGTGCCAGTAGTATAGAGTCTTCGGGATCGAATTCACCCCTCCACTTT.

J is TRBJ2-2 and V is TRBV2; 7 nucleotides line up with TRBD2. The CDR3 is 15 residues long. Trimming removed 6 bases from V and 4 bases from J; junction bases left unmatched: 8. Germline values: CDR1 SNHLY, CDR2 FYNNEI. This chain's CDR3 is CASSATGGSTGELFF. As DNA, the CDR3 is TGTGCCAGCAGCGCAACCGGGGGGAGCACCGGGGAGCTGTTTTTT.

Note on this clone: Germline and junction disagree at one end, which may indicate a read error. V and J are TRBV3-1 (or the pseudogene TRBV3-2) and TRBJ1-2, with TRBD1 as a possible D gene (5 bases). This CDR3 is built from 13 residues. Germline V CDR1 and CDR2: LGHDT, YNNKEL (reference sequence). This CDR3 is CASSQDRETAAGF. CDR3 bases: TGTGCCAGCAGCCAAGATCGGGAGACAGCGGCAGGCTTC.

The CDR3: CASSLGRDREDYTF. For the CDR3, the DNA is TGCGCCAGCAGCTTGGGCCGGGACAGAGAAGACTACACCTTC. The chain is built from TRBV5-1 and TRBJ1-2; 7 positions agree with TRBD1. The CDR3 is 14 residues long. V gave up 0 bases and J gave up 10 bases; unmatched junction bases: 9. CDR1 and CDR2 (germline): SGHRS, YFSETQ.

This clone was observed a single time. The CDR3 bases are TGTGCCAGTAGTAGTCGGGTAGCGGGAGACCCTGGGGCCAACGTCCTGACTTTC. Protein: CASSSRVAGDPGANVLTF. V gene TRBV19 combines with J gene TRBJ2-6; 9 bases match TRBD2. The CDR3 consists of 18 residues. Germline V gene lookup returns CDR1 LNHDA and CDR2 SQIVND (reference sequence). Trimming took 4 bases from V and 2 from J; bases not matched to a gene: 9. Full variable domain (missing parts from reference TRBV19 and TRBJ2-6): DGGITQSPKYLFRKEGQNVTLSCEQNLNHDAMYWYRQDPGQGLRLIYYSQIVNDFQKGDIAEGYSVSREKKESFPLTVTSAQKNPTAFYLCASSSRVAGDPGANVLTFGAGSRLTVL.

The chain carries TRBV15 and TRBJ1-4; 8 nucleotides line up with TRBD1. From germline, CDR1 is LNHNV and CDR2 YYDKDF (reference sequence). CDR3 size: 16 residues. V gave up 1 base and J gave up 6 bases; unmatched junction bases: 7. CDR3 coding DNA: TGTGCCACCAGCAGAGGAGACAGGGGCGCGGATGAAAAACTGTTTTTT. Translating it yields CATSRGDRGADEKLFF.

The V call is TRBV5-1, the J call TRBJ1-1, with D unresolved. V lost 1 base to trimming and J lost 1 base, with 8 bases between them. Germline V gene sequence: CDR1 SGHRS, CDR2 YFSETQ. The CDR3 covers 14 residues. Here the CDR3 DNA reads TGCGCCAGCAGCTTGTTGCCGGGGAACACTGAAGCTTTCTTT. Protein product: CASSLLPGNTEAFF.

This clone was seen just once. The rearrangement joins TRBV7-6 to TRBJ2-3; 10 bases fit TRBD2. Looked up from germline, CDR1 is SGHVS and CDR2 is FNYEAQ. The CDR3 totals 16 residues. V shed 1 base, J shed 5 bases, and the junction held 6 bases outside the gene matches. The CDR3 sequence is CASSLGALAGVDTQYF. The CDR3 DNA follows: TGTGCCAGCAGCTTAGGGGCTCTAGCGGGAGTAGATACGCAGTATTTT.

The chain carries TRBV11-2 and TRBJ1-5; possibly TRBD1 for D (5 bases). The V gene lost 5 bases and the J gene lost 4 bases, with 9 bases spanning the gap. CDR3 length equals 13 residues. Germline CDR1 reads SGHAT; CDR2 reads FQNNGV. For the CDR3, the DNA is TGTGCCAGCAGCGCAAGACAGAATCAGCCCCAGCATTTT. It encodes CASSARQNQPQHF.

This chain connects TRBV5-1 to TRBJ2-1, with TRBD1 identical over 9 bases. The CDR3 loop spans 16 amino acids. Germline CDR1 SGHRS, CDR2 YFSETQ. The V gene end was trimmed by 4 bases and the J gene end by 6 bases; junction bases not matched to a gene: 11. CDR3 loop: CASSAGPGQGINEQFF. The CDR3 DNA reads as TGCGCCAGCAGCGCGGGACCGGGACAGGGAATCAATGAGCAGTTCTTC.

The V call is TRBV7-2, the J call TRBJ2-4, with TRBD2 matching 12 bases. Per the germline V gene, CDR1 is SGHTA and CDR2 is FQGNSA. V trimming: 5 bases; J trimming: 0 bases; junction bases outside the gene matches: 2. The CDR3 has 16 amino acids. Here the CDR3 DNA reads TGTGCCAGCAGCCAGGGACTAGCGGGAGCCAAAAACATTCAGTACTTC. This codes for CASSQGLAGAKNIQYF.

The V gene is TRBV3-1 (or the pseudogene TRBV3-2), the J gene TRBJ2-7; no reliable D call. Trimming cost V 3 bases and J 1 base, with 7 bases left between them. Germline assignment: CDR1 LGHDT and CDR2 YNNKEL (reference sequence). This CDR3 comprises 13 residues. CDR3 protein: CASSQGLSYEQYF. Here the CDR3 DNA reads TGTGCCAGCAGCCAGGGCCTTTCCTACGAGCAGTACTTC.

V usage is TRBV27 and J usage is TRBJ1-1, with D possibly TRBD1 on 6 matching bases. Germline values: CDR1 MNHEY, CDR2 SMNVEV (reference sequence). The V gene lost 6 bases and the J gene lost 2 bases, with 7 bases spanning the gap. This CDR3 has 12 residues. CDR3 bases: TGTGCCAGCAGACAGGGCAACACTGAAGCTTTCTTT. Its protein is CASRQGNTEAFF.

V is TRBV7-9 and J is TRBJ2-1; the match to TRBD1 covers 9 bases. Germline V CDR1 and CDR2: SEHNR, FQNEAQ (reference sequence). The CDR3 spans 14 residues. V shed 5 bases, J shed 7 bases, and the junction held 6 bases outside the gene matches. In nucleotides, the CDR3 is TGTGCCAGCAGCGTAGGGACAGGGTGGAATGAGCAGTTCTTC. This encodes CASSVGTGWNEQFF. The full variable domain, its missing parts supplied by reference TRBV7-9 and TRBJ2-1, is DTGVSQNPRHKITKRGQNVTFRCDPISEHNRLYWYRQTLGQGPEFLTYFQNEAQLEKSRLLSDRFSAERPKGSFSTLEIQRTEQGDSAMYLCASSVGTGWNEQFFGPGTRLTVL.

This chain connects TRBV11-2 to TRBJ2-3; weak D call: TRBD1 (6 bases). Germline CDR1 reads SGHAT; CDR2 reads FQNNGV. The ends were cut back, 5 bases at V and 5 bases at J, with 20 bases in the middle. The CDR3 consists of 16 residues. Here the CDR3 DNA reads TGTGCCAGCAGCCAAATCCGGACAGCCGAGGGAGATACGCAGTATTTT. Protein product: CASSQIRTAEGDTQYF.

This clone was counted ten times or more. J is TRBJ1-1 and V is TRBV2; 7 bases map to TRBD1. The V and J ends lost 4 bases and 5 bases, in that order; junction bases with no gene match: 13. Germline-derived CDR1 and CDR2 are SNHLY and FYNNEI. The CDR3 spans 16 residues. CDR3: CASSGPGGQGGTEAFF. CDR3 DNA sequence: TGTGCCAGCAGTGGACCAGGGGGGCAGGGTGGTACTGAAGCTTTCTTT.

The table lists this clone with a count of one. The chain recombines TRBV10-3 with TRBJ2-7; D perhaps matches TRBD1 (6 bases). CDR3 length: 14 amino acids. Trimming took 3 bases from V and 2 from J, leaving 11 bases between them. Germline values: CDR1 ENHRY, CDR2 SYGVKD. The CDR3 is CAISDQDRTYEQYF. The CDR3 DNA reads TGTGCCATCAGTGATCAGGACAGAACCTACGAGCAGTACTTC.

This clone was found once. The CDR3 protein is CASSSPGLAAHTGELFF. The CDR3 DNA reads TGTGCCAGCAGTTCCCCGGGACTAGCAGCCCACACCGGGGAGCTGTTTTTT. The rearrangement joins TRBV27 to TRBJ2-2; TRBD2 matches 9 bases. CDR1 is MNHEY, CDR2 SMNVEV, per germline (reference sequence). This CDR3 has 17 amino acids. Losses at the gene ends were 4 bases for V and 3 bases for J; bases not matched to a gene: 9.

CDR3 nucleotide sequence: TGTGCCAGCAGCTCACAGGGTACTAGCACAGATACGCAGTATTTT. Its translation: CASSSQGTSTDTQYF. The rearrangement links TRBV11-2 to TRBJ2-3; D might be TRBD1 (6 bases). CDR1 is SGHAT, CDR2 FQNNGV, per germline. Between the trimmed V and J ends, which lost 4 bases and 0 bases, there was a span of 11 bases. The CDR3 loop spans 15 amino acids.

The CDR3 protein is CASSASLLAGMSNEQFF. In nucleotides, the CDR3 is TGTGCCAGCAGCGCCTCCCTACTAGCGGGAATGAGCAATGAGCAGTTCTTC. V is TRBV11-2 and J is TRBJ2-1; 10 bases are a match to TRBD2. The CDR3 runs 17 residues. CDR1 is SGHAT and CDR2 is FQNNGV in the germline V gene. The V and J ends lost 5 bases and 6 bases, in that order; junction bases with no gene match: 13.

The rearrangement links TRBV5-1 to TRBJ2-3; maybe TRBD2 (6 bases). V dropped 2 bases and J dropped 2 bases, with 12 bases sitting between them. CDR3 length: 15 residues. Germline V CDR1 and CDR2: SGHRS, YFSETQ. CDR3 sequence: CASSFSGSNTDTQYF. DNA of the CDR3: TGCGCCAGCAGCTTTAGCGGTTCGAACACAGATACGCAGTATTTT.

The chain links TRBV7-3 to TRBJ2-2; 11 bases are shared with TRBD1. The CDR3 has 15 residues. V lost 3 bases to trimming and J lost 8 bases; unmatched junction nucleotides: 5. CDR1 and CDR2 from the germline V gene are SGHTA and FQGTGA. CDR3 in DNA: TGTGCCAGCAGCTTCCTGGACAGGGGGCATGGGGAGCTGTTTTTT. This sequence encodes CASSFLDRGHGELFF.

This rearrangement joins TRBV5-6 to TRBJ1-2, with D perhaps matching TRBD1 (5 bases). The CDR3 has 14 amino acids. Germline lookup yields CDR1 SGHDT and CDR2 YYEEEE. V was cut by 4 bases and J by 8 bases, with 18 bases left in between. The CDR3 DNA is TGTGCCAGCAGCCCCCGGGGGATTTGGGGGGGCTACACCTTC. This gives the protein CASSPRGIWGGYTF.

The CDR3 nucleotides are TGTGCCAGCGCCCGGTTAGGGGGCAATCAGCCCCAGCATTTT. Translating gives CASARLGGNQPQHF. The rearrangement uses TRBV6-5 and TRBJ1-5; D may be TRBD1 (5 bases). This CDR3 has 14 amino acids. V lost 8 bases and J lost 2, with 13 bases in between. Looked up from germline, CDR1 is MNHEY and CDR2 is SVGAGI.

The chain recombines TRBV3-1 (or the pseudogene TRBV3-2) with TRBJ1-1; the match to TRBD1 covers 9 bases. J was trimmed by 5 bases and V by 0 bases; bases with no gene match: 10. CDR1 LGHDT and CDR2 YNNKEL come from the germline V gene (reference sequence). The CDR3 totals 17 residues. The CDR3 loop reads CASSQEVTGGAWTEAFF. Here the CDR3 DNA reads TGTGCCAGCAGCCAAGAGGTAACAGGGGGCGCGTGGACTGAAGCTTTCTTT.

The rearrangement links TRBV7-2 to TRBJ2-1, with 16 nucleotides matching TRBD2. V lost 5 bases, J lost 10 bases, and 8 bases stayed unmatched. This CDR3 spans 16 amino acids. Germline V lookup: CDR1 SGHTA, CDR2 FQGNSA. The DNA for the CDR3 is TGTGCCAGCAGCCCCCGGGGACTAGCGGGGGGGCGGGAGCAGTTCTTC. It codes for CASSPRGLAGGREQFF.

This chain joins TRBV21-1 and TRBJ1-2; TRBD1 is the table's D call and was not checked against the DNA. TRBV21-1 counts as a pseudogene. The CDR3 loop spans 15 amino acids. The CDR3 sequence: CASSFTTGTNYGYTF. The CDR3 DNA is TGTGCCAGCAGCTTTACGACAGGGACCAACTATGGCTACACCTTC.